The 30 T cell receptor beta chains presented below share a single source sample, sequenced in a study of graft-versus-host responses after intestinal transplantation. Sequencing was performed with immunoSEQ multiplex PCR; in TCRdb, only in-frame clones are kept and a portion is missing. In the table there are some 85,000 clones, about nine tenths of which are singletons. Antigens of these TCRs are unknown. This specimen was unstimulated CD8+ T cells sorted from spleen or lymph node cells, taken before transplant. Source of these receptors: a human donor who was the organ donor for an intestinal transplant.

The chain is built from TRBV27 and TRBJ2-7, with D uncertain. Germline lookup yields CDR1 MNHEY and CDR2 SMNVEV (reference sequence). The CDR3 totals 13 residues. V was pared by 8 bases and J by 4 bases, with 15 bases between. The DNA for the CDR3 is TGTGCCAGCGGAACTTCGACCCTATACGAGCAGTACTTC. Protein product: CASGTSTLYEQYF.

V gene TRBV4-2 combines with J gene TRBJ1-6; no definite D call. CDR3 length equals 15 residues. V lost 0 bases and J lost 6, with 9 bases in between. Germline CDR1 LGHNA, CDR2 YNFKEQ. The chain's CDR3 is CASSQDVGFNSPLHF. The CDR3 DNA is TGTGCCAGCAGCCAAGACGTCGGATTTAATTCACCCCTCCACTTT.

The chain carries TRBV18 and TRBJ1-1, with TRBD1 matching 9 bases. The junction had 3 bases not matched to a gene; V was cut back by 4 bases and J by 3 bases. Germline V gene data show CDR1 as KGHSH and CDR2 as LQKENI. The CDR3 has 14 amino acids. The CDR3 DNA sequence: TGTGCCAGCTCACGGGACAGGGCGGACACTGAAGCTTTCTTT. This codes for CASSRDRADTEAFF.

This clone is a singleton in its sample. The genes are TRBV6-5 and TRBJ2-7; no clear D. Germline CDR1 is MNHEY and CDR2 is SVGAGI. Trimming removed 6 bases from V and 5 bases from J, with 8 bases in between. The CDR3 consists of 11 residues. The CDR3 sequence: CASSSLHEQYF. Written as DNA, the CDR3 is TGTGCCAGCAGCTCGCTCCACGAGCAGTACTTC.

The gene calls are TRBV27 and TRBJ1-2, with D hard to call. In germline, CDR1 is MNHEY, CDR2 SMNVEV (reference sequence). V was pared by 5 bases and J by 6 bases, with 16 bases between. The CDR3 is 14 amino acids. The CDR3 here is CASSAISPGNGYTF. CDR3 nucleotides: TGTGCCAGCAGTGCCATCTCTCCGGGGAATGGCTACACCTTC.

The genes are TRBV5-1 and TRBJ2-5; D call uncertain. The CDR3 has 13 residues. V gave up 4 bases and J gave up 1 base, with 8 bases separating them. The V gene's germline CDR1 is SGHRS and CDR2 YFSETQ. The CDR3 DNA is TGCGCCAGCAGCGACGGATTCCAAGAGACCCAGTACTTC. Translating gives CASSDGFQETQYF.

The rearrangement links TRBV5-1 to TRBJ2-3; tentative D call: TRBD1 (6 bases). The CDR3 consists of 14 residues. The germline V and J ends were trimmed by 2 bases and 4 bases, with 11 bases remaining between them. CDR1 is SGHRS, CDR2 YFSETQ, per germline. As DNA, the CDR3 is TGCGCCAGCAGCTTCTCAGGGGATCCAGATACGCAGTATTTT. It yields the protein CASSFSGDPDTQYF. Using reference TRBV5-1 and TRBJ2-3 for the parts outside the CDR3, the full variable domain is KAGVTQTPRYLIKTRGQQVTLSCSPISGHRSVSWYQQTPGQGLQFLFEYFSETQRNKGNFPGRFSGRQFSNSRSEMNVSTLELGDSALYLCASSFSGDPDTQYFGPGTRLTVL.

This clone showed up just a few times. This sequence joins TRBV30 and TRBJ2-7; 10 nucleotides line up with TRBD1. This CDR3 region has 17 residues. The V segment lost 5 bases and the J segment 2 bases; nucleotides outside the gene matches: 15. CDR1 GTSNPN and CDR2 SVGIG come from the germline V gene (reference sequence). CDR3 in DNA: TGTGCCTGGGCAGGCCCAGGGACAGGGGCGTCCACCTACGAGCAGTACTTC. It codes for CAWAGPGTGASTYEQYF.

The rearrangement links TRBV30 to TRBJ1-6, with 9 bases identical to TRBD1. Trimming at V came to 2 bases and at J to 6 bases, leaving 14 bases not matched to a gene. The CDR3 runs 18 residues. The germline V gene has CDR1 GTSNPN and CDR2 SVGIG (reference sequence). The CDR3 sequence: CAWSYGDREIVGNSPLHF. CDR3 coding DNA: TGTGCCTGGAGTTACGGGGACAGGGAGATTGTTGGTAATTCACCCCTCCACTTT.

The chain joins TRBV5-1 to TRBJ2-1; either TRBD1 or TRBD2 may fit D (5 bases each). In germline, CDR1 is SGHRS, CDR2 YFSETQ. V lost 4 bases and J 5 bases, leaving 19 bases between the germline ends. CDR3 size: 16 residues. The CDR3: CASSHWGTSDHNEQFF. The CDR3 nucleotides read TGCGCCAGCAGCCACTGGGGGACCTCGGACCACAATGAGCAGTTCTTC.

The chain links TRBV30 to TRBJ1-1; D is uncertain. CDR3 length: 13 residues. V lost 2 bases and J 8 bases, leaving 15 bases between the germline ends. Germline V gives CDR1 GTSNPN, CDR2 SVGIG (reference sequence). CDR3 bases: TGTGCCTGGAGTATAGGACCGGGAGAGGAAGCTTTCTTT. It is translated as CAWSIGPGEEAFF. The complete variable domain, with remaining parts taken from reference TRBV30 and TRBJ1-1, reads SQTIHQWPATLVQPVGSPLSLECTVEGTSNPNLYWYRQAAGRGLQLLFYSVGIGQISSEVPQNLSASRPQDRQFILSSKKLLLSDSGFYLCAWSIGPGEEAFFGQGTRLTVV.

This chain joins TRBV5-1 and TRBJ2-2, with 12 bases fitting TRBD2. The CDR3 has 16 residues. Looked up from germline, CDR1 is SGHRS and CDR2 is YFSETQ. Unmatched junction bases numbered 9, after V lost 4 bases and J lost 8 bases. The CDR3 protein is CASSPWTSGAEGELFF. CDR3 coding DNA: TGCGCCAGCAGCCCTTGGACTAGCGGGGCGGAAGGGGAGCTGTTTTTT.

The rearrangement uses TRBV4-1 and TRBJ2-1; weak D call: TRBD2 (7 bases). This CDR3 contains 15 residues. Per the germline V gene, CDR1 is MGHRA and CDR2 is YSYEKL. V lost 1 base, J lost 6 bases, and 13 bases lay in between. CDR3 protein: CASSQVGGLTNEQFF. The CDR3 DNA reads as TGCGCCAGCAGCCAAGTGGGGGGGCTGACCAATGAGCAGTTCTTC.

This clone has only one observation. This chain links TRBV18 with TRBJ1-2; D perhaps matches TRBD1 (5 bases). CDR3 length: 14 residues. Germline V gene lookup returns CDR1 KGHSH and CDR2 LQKENI. Trimming took 3 bases from V and 6 from J, leaving 14 bases between them. CDR3 DNA sequence: TGTGCCAGCTCACCCCCGGGGGGGTTCGATGGCTACACCTTC. Protein product: CASSPPGGFDGYTF.

The chain is built from TRBV7-9 and TRBJ2-7; D possibly corresponds to TRBD1 (5 bases). V was clipped by 6 bases and J by 3 bases, with 9 bases between them. This CDR3 is 12 amino acids long. CDR1 is SEHNR, CDR2 FQNEAQ, per germline (reference sequence). The CDR3 DNA sequence: TGTGCCAGCAGTGGACAACTCTACGAGCAGTACTTC. Amino acid sequence: CASSGQLYEQYF.

The rearrangement uses TRBV9 and TRBJ2-5; perhaps TRBD2 as D (6 bases). This CDR3 has 14 amino acids. In germline, CDR1 is SGDLS, CDR2 YYNGEE. The germline V and J ends were trimmed by 4 bases and 5 bases, with 15 bases remaining between them. The CDR3 nucleotides read TGTGCCAGCAGCTCAGACGGGGGTCTGGAGACCCAGTACTTC. Encoded protein: CASSSDGGLETQYF.

The DNA for the CDR3 is TGTGCCAGCAGAGGGGGTTACACCGGGGAGCTGTTTTTT. Translated: CASRGGYTGELFF. The rearrangement links TRBV27 to TRBJ2-2, with D perhaps matching TRBD1 (6 bases). CDR1 is MNHEY, CDR2 SMNVEV, per germline (reference sequence). This CDR3 region has 13 residues. The V end was cut by 6 bases, the J end by 3 bases, with 8 bases between.

This chain joins TRBV28 and TRBJ1-4; 7 bases are shared with TRBD1. The CDR3 is 16 amino acids. Trimming took 3 bases from V and 5 from J; bases not matched to a gene: 9. The germline V gene has CDR1 MDHEN and CDR2 SYDVKM. CDR3 DNA sequence: TGTGCCAGCAGTTTCTTTCCCGGGACAGTAAATGAAAAACTGTTTTTT. Amino acids: CASSFFPGTVNEKLFF.

The rearrangement uses TRBV30 and TRBJ2-1; D not certain. The CDR3 has 13 residues. The V end was cut by 5 bases, the J end by 5 bases, with 13 bases between. Germline V gene data show CDR1 as GTSNPN and CDR2 as SVGIG (reference sequence). CDR3 bases: TGTGCCTGGCGGCCCCTCCAGGACAATGAGCAGTTCTTC. Translation: CAWRPLQDNEQFF.

V and J are TRBV19 and TRBJ1-5; D perhaps matches TRBD1 (5 bases). CDR1 and CDR2 (germline): LNHDA, SQIVND (reference sequence). CDR3 length: 15 residues. V was cut by 8 bases and J by 0 bases, with 14 bases left in between. CDR3 residues: CASLQGVYSNQPQHF. CDR3 sequence (DNA): TGTGCCAGTCTCCAGGGCGTTTATAGCAATCAGCCCCAGCATTTT.

The chain carries TRBV15 and TRBJ2-1, with 9 bases that match TRBD2. Per the germline V gene, CDR1 is LNHNV and CDR2 is YYDKDF (reference sequence). J was trimmed by 4 bases and V by 1 base; bases with no gene match: 2. CDR3 length: 15 residues. The CDR3 loop reads CATSRVAGDYNEQFF. The CDR3 DNA follows: TGTGCCACCAGCAGAGTAGCGGGGGATTACAATGAGCAGTTCTTC.

This sequence joins TRBV23-1 and TRBJ1-6, with D perhaps matching TRBD1 (5 bases). TRBV23-1 counts as an open reading frame of uncertain function. The length of the CDR3 is 13 residues. Deletions cut 4 bases from V and 9 bases from J, with 10 bases between. CDR3 in DNA: TGCGCCAGCAGTCCGGCAGGGAGTTCACCCCTCCACTTT. Translating it yields CASSPAGSSPLHF.

The chain recombines TRBV1 with TRBJ1-4; whether TRBD1, the table's D call, matches the DNA was not checked. TRBV1 is termed a pseudogene. CDR3 length: 17 amino acids. CDR3 bases: TGCACCAGCTGCGGGGGAGCAGGGGGCAATCTGAGTGAAAAACTGTTTTTT. As protein: CTSCGGAGGNLSEKLFF.

The V call is TRBV4-1, the J call TRBJ1-5, with D uncertain. CDR3 size: 15 residues. Germline CDR1 MGHRA, CDR2 YSYEKL. Trimming pared 2 bases from V and 3 bases from J, leaving 11 bases between. The CDR3 nucleotides read TGCGCCAGCAGCCAACACGTTGGGCCCAATCAGCCCCAGCATTTT. It codes for CASSQHVGPNQPQHF.

V gene TRBV5-8 combines with J gene TRBJ1-1; unclear D gene. Trimming took off 0 bases at V and 5 bases at J, with 2 bases between the two ends. The CDR3 extends over 11 amino acids. In germline, CDR1 is SGHTS, CDR2 YDEGEE. The CDR3 loop reads CASSLETEAFF. In nucleotides, the CDR3 is TGTGCCAGCAGCTTGGAGACTGAAGCTTTCTTT.

The chain has TRBV2 and TRBJ2-3; unclear D gene. Germline-derived CDR1 and CDR2 are SNHLY and FYNNEI. The V end was cut by 4 bases, the J end by 2 bases, with 7 bases between. The CDR3 sequence is 13 residues long. CDR3 sequence reads: CASSVNPTDTQYF. DNA for the CDR3: TGTGCCAGCAGTGTAAACCCCACAGATACGCAGTATTTT. Looking up the rest from reference TRBV2 and TRBJ2-3 gives the full variable domain: EPEVTQTPSHQVTQMGQEVILRCVPISNHLYFYWYRQILGQKVEFLVSFYNNEISEKSEIFDDQFSVERPDGSNFTLKIRSTKLEDSAMYFCASSVNPTDTQYFGPGTRLTVL.

The chain is built from TRBV11-2 and TRBJ2-3; D is unclear. V was trimmed by 3 bases and J by 2 bases, leaving 0 bases between them. CDR3 length: 11 residues. Per germline, CDR1 SGHAT and CDR2 FQNNGV. CDR3: CASSFTDTQYF. CDR3 DNA sequence: TGTGCCAGCAGCTTCACAGATACGCAGTATTTT.

This clone is classed as medium-sized (0.01 to 0.1%). This rearrangement joins TRBV7-9 to TRBJ2-7, with 8 bases that match TRBD1. The CDR3 spans 15 residues. J lost 2 bases, V lost 2 bases, and 5 bases had no gene match. CDR1 and CDR2 (germline): SEHNR, FQNEAQ (reference sequence). The CDR3: CASSLPGQDPYEQYF. CDR3 bases: TGTGCCAGCAGCTTACCGGGACAGGATCCCTACGAGCAGTACTTC.

This clone was seen just once. This rearrangement joins TRBV2 to TRBJ1-3, with D possibly TRBD1 on 6 matching bases. This CDR3 has 16 residues. V was pared by 6 bases and J by 2 bases, with 17 bases between. Germline V gene lookup returns CDR1 SNHLY and CDR2 FYNNEI. The DNA of the CDR3 is TGTGCCAGCAGGCCTCCTATACAGGGTACTGGAAACACCATATATTTT. This gives the protein CASRPPIQGTGNTIYF.

The chain employs TRBV5-6 and TRBJ2-2, with D unresolved. This CDR3 has 14 amino acids. Trimming removed 2 bases from V and 5 bases from J, with 10 bases in between. The germline V gene has CDR1 SGHDT and CDR2 YYEEEE. The CDR3 nucleotides read TGTGCCAGCAGCTTACTACCCCCAACCGGGGAGCTGTTTTTT. This gives the protein CASSLLPPTGELFF. Based on the CDR3 plus reference TRBV5-6 and TRBJ2-2, the full variable domain is DAGVTQSPTHLIKTRGQQVTLRCSPKSGHDTVSWYQQALGQGPQFIFQYYEEEERQRGNFPDRFSGHQFPNYSSELNVNALLLGDSALYLCASSLLPPTGELFFGEGSRLTVL.